The 7 T cell receptor beta chains below come from one sample, sequenced in a study of blood T cell repertoires in COVID-19. Assay: immunoSEQ multiplex PCR; the TCRdb copy retains only in-frame clones and omits some. The sample includes about 94,000 clones, 78% of them seen just once. Sample: peripheral blood. These TCRs come from a man in his 70s with COVID-19, enrolled during active disease.

V and J are TRBV7-8 and TRBJ1-5; D is perhaps TRBD1 (6 bases). The CDR3 consists of 18 residues. CDR1 and CDR2 (germline): SGHVS, FQNEAQ. V shed 5 bases and J shed 7 bases, with 27 bases lying between them. CDR3: CASSLPMTGTGSRQPQHF. The DNA for the CDR3 is TGTGCCAGCAGCCTACCTATGACAGGCACCGGCAGCAGGCAGCCCCAGCATTTT.

The rearrangement uses TRBV20-1 and TRBJ2-7, with D perhaps matching TRBD1 (5 bases). V dropped 3 bases and J dropped 3 bases, with 12 bases sitting between them. CDR1 and CDR2 (germline): DFQATT, SNEGSKA (reference sequence). This CDR3 has 13 residues. In DNA, the CDR3 is TGCAGTGCTAGTGTGGGGCCAGTCTACGAGCAGTACTTC. It encodes CSASVGPVYEQYF.

J is TRBJ2-5 and V is TRBV7-2; weak D call: TRBD1 (5 bases). Trimming stripped 4 bases from V and 5 bases from J, with 14 bases between. Germline CDR1 and CDR2: SGHTA and FQGNSA. The CDR3 is 14 residues long. CDR3 coding DNA: TGTGCCAGCAGCTCACAGGCCTTGGGGGAGACCCAGTACTTC. It specifies CASSSQALGETQYF.

The rearrangement joins TRBV28 to TRBJ2-5; TRBD1 might be the D (5 bases). The CDR3 has 13 residues. Looked up from germline, CDR1 is MDHEN and CDR2 is SYDVKM. The germline V and J ends were trimmed by 2 bases and 1 base, with 5 bases remaining between them. The DNA of the CDR3 is TGTGCCAGCAGTTTAGACAGCCAAGAGACCCAGTACTTC. This sequence encodes CASSLDSQETQYF. The full variable domain, with the rest looked up from reference TRBV28 and TRBJ2-5, is DVKVTQSSRYLVKRTGEKVFLECVQDMDHENMFWYRQDPGLGLRLIYFSYDVKMKEKGDIPEGYSVSREKKERFSLILESASTNQTSMYLCASSLDSQETQYFGPGTRLLVL.

V is TRBV7-9 and J is TRBJ2-1; D gene uncertain. The CDR3 is made up of 13 amino acids. The germline V gene has CDR1 SEHNR and CDR2 FQNEAQ (reference sequence). V shed 1 base and J shed 6 bases, with 7 bases lying between them. For the CDR3, the DNA is TGTGCCAGCAGCTTAGGTTCCGGCAATGAGCAGTTCTTC. It translates to CASSLGSGNEQFF. The entire variable domain, with the rest obtained from reference TRBV7-9 and TRBJ2-1, is as follows: DTGVSQNPRHKITKRGQNVTFRCDPISEHNRLYWYRQTLGQGPEFLTYFQNEAQLEKSRLLSDRFSAERPKGSFSTLEIQRTEQGDSAMYLCASSLGSGNEQFFGPGTRLTVL.

V gene TRBV10-3 combines with J gene TRBJ1-3; 7 nucleotides agree with TRBD1. V was pared by 6 bases and J by 0 bases, with 8 bases of the junction left unmatched. The CDR3 totals 16 residues. CDR1 and CDR2 from the germline V gene are ENHRY and SYGVKD. CDR3 nucleotides: TGTGCCATCAGAGACAGGGCTAAGAGCTCTGGAAACACCATATATTTT. Protein: CAIRDRAKSSGNTIYF.

This chain links TRBV11-3 with TRBJ1-1; D may be TRBD1 (5 bases). V was trimmed by 4 bases and J by 6 bases, leaving 15 bases between them. Germline CDR1 SGHNT, CDR2 YENEEA. The CDR3 runs 14 residues. The CDR3 DNA sequence: TGTGCCAGCAGCTCCCGGGGGGGGTTCTCTGAAGCTTTCTTT. It encodes CASSSRGGFSEAFF.